One sample yielded the 7 T cell receptor beta chains listed below, sequenced in a study of blood T cell repertoires in COVID-19. Data came from immunoSEQ multiplex PCR; TCRdb stores just in-frame clones and leaves some out. The profile shows about 140,000 clones, roughly 80% of them singletons. The sample taken for sequencing was peripheral blood. The receptor set was obtained from a middle-aged man with acute or convalescent COVID-19.

The chain uses TRBV9 and TRBJ1-6; TRBD1 is a possible D gene (6 bases). Germline CDR1 is SGDLS and CDR2 is YYNGEE. Trimming took 4 bases from V and 8 from J, leaving 16 bases between them. This CDR3 has 15 residues. In DNA, the CDR3 is TGTGCCAGCAGCCCGAGCCTACAGGGCGATTCACCCCTCCACTTT. This gives the protein CASSPSLQGDSPLHF.

This rearrangement joins TRBV5-4 to TRBJ1-4, with 8 nucleotides matching TRBD1. V shed 4 bases and J 7 bases; nucleotides not matched to a gene: 6. CDR3 length equals 14 residues. Germline assignment: CDR1 SGHNT and CDR2 YYREEE (reference sequence). CDR3 region: CASSQDRVGEKLFF. CDR3 DNA sequence: TGTGCCAGCAGCCAGGACAGGGTTGGTGAAAAACTGTTTTTT.

This clone was seen a few times. The rearrangement uses TRBV6-2 or TRBV6-3 and TRBJ2-1, with D possibly matching TRBD2 (5 bases). The CDR3 is 15 residues long. V was trimmed by 7 bases and J by 4 bases, leaving 17 bases between them. Germline-derived CDR1 and CDR2 are MNHEY and SVGEGT. The CDR3 here is CASTPLLGGYNEQFF. DNA of the CDR3: TGTGCCAGCACCCCTTTACTAGGTGGGTACAATGAGCAGTTCTTC.

The rearrangement uses TRBV9 and TRBJ2-5, with 8 bases identical to TRBD1. The CDR3 is 14 amino acids. V trimming: 3 bases; J trimming: 7 bases; junction bases outside the gene matches: 8. Germline lookup yields CDR1 SGDLS and CDR2 YYNGEE. Here the CDR3 reads CASSAQDRDGTQYF. CDR3 sequence (DNA): TGTGCCAGCAGCGCCCAGGACAGGGATGGGACCCAGTACTTC.

The chain is built from TRBV15 and TRBJ1-2; weak D call: TRBD1 (5 bases). The CDR3 runs 15 residues. From germline, CDR1 is LNHNV and CDR2 YYDKDF (reference sequence). Between the trimmed V and J ends, which lost 3 bases and 3 bases, there was a span of 14 bases. The CDR3 DNA reads TGTGCCACCAGCAGGAACCTAGGGGTCGACTATGGCTACACCTTC. Encoded protein: CATSRNLGVDYGYTF.

This clone was observed once. J is TRBJ2-5 and V is TRBV19; TRBD2 matches 8 bases. CDR1 LNHDA and CDR2 SQIVND come from the germline V gene (reference sequence). Trimming removed 6 bases from V and 7 bases from J; junction bases left unmatched: 10. This CDR3 is built from 14 residues. The CDR3 bases are TGTGCCAGTAGCCGAGCGGGGGCCCTGCCGACCCAGTACTTC. It is translated as CASSRAGALPTQYF.

Concerning this clone itself: The sample has other DNA sequences that encode this CDR3 too. The J gene is TRBJ1-1, the V gene TRBV5-1, with D possibly matching TRBD1 (6 bases). Germline CDR1 reads SGHRS; CDR2 reads YFSETQ. The ends were cut back, 4 bases at V and 5 bases at J, with 15 bases in the middle. The length of the CDR3 is 14 residues. The CDR3 reads CASSLQGGGTEAFF. Here the CDR3 DNA reads TGCGCCAGCAGCCTGCAAGGGGGGGGAACTGAAGCTTTCTTT.